The 32 T cell receptor beta chains given below trace back to one sample, sequenced in a study of beta chain features in type 1 diabetes. Reverse transcribing all isolated RNA meant expressed TCRB transcripts were sequenced. TCRdb keeps only in-frame clones here, not all; method: immunoSEQ multiplex PCR. The table lists hundreds of thousands of clones, 15% to 19% of them singletons, with around 0.1% in the top ten. Sequencing was done on a sample of naive CD4+ T cells from blood. All receptors come from a man aged 18 to 30 in good health.

The chain combines TRBV4-2 with TRBJ2-3, with D possibly being TRBD1 (6 bases). Germline assignment: CDR1 LGHNA and CDR2 YNFKEQ. The CDR3 contains 16 residues. Trimming took off 4 bases at V and 6 bases at J, with 20 bases between the two ends. The CDR3 is CASSPERLGAWDTQYF. The CDR3 nucleotides are TGTGCCAGCAGCCCAGAGAGGTTGGGGGCATGGGATACGCAGTATTTT.

This CDR3 is CASMQVGSGNTIYF. The CDR3 bases are TGTGCCAGCATGCAGGTTGGCTCTGGAAACACCATATATTTT. The chain employs TRBV27 and TRBJ1-3; no firm D call. Trimming removed 7 bases from V and 0 bases from J, with 10 bases in between. CDR1 is MNHEY, CDR2 SMNVEV, per germline (reference sequence). The CDR3 has 14 amino acids.

This clone has a handful of counts. The chain recombines TRBV7-2 with TRBJ2-7; D is possibly TRBD2 (5 bases). The CDR3 is 15 amino acids. The V and J ends lost 1 base and 0 bases respectively, with 10 bases between them. CDR1 is SGHTA, CDR2 FQGNSA, per germline. The CDR3 region has the DNA TGTGCCAGCAGCTTAGGGGGAGTCCTCTCCTACGAGCAGTACTTC. Its translation is CASSLGGVLSYEQYF. The full variable domain, completed using reference TRBV7-2 and TRBJ2-7, is GAGVSQSPSNKVTEKGKDVELRCDPISGHTALYWYRQSLGQGLEFLIYFQGNSAPDKSGLPSDRFSAERTGGSVSTLTIQRTQQEDSAVYLCASSLGGVLSYEQYFGPGTRLTVT.

V usage is TRBV5-4 and J usage is TRBJ2-7, with 8 nucleotides matching TRBD1. Germline loops: CDR1 SGHNT, CDR2 YYREEE (reference sequence). V shed 2 bases, J shed 5 bases, and the junction held 3 bases outside the gene matches. This CDR3 region has 13 residues. Here the CDR3 DNA reads TGTGCCAGCAGCTTCCTGGACAGGGACGAGCAGTACTTC. This encodes CASSFLDRDEQYF.

This clone was seen many times. The CDR3 region is CAIMPGSSGANVLTF. The CDR3 nucleotides are TGTGCCATCATGCCTGGGAGTTCTGGGGCCAACGTCCTGACTTTC. The V and J genes are TRBV10-3 and TRBJ2-6, with D possibly TRBD2 on 5 matching bases. There are 15 residues in the CDR3. V was cut by 7 bases and J by 1 base, with 11 bases left in between. The germline CDR1 and CDR2 sequences are ENHRY and SYGVKD.

This clone was picked up a small number of times. The chain carries TRBV29-1 and TRBJ1-1; D remains unclear. Germline loops: CDR1 SQVTM, CDR2 ANQGSEA. The CDR3 loop spans 15 amino acids. The ends were cut back, 5 bases at V and 0 bases at J, with 16 bases in the middle. CDR3 DNA: TGCAGCGTTAGGCCCGTAATTTCTTTGAACACTGAAGCTTTCTTT. Translated, it gives CSVRPVISLNTEAFF.

The chain combines TRBV4-1 with TRBJ2-3; no definite D call. The germline CDR1 and CDR2 sequences are MGHRA and YSYEKL. V was shortened by 6 bases and J by 1 base, with 14 bases between the two germline ends. The CDR3 spans 15 residues. The DNA of the CDR3 is TGCGCCAGCAGTCTTACAGCAGCTCGCACAGATACGCAGTATTTT. Residues: CASSLTAARTDTQYF.

The V gene is TRBV19, the J gene TRBJ2-1; 8 nucleotides line up with TRBD1. The CDR3 runs to 14 residues. Germline V gene sequence: CDR1 LNHDA, CDR2 SQIVND (reference sequence). V was pared by 7 bases and J by 6 bases, with 8 bases of the junction left unmatched. The CDR3 coding sequence is TGTGCCAGTACTTCAGGGGGCTTGGGCAATGAGCAGTTCTTC. Its translation: CASTSGGLGNEQFF. The entire variable domain, with the rest obtained from reference TRBV19 and TRBJ2-1, is as follows: DGGITQSPKYLFRKEGQNVTLSCEQNLNHDAMYWYRQDPGQGLRLIYYSQIVNDFQKGDIAEGYSVSREKKESFPLTVTSAQKNPTAFYLCASTSGGLGNEQFFGPGTRLTVL.

The chain has TRBV15 and TRBJ2-3; the D is unclear. The CDR3 spans 12 residues. CDR1 and CDR2 from the germline V gene are LNHNV and YYDKDF (reference sequence). The V gene lost 4 bases and the J gene lost 2 bases, with 4 bases spanning the gap. The CDR3 reads CATSKVTDTQYF. The CDR3 DNA sequence: TGTGCCACCAGCAAAGTCACAGATACGCAGTATTTT.

This clone was detected only a few times. This chain links TRBV14 with TRBJ2-7, with 9 bases aligning to TRBD1. From germline, CDR1 is SGHDN and CDR2 FVKESK. The CDR3 sequence is 14 residues long. The trim removed 4 bases at V and 2 bases at J, leaving 3 bases unmatched. The CDR3 loop reads CASSPTGGPYEQYF. CDR3 coding DNA: TGTGCCAGCAGCCCGACAGGGGGACCCTACGAGCAGTACTTC.

This clone has just a few counts. In nucleotides, the CDR3 is TGTGCCATCAGTGTTCAGCGGGTTTACAATGAGCAGTTCTTC. Residues: CAISVQRVYNEQFF. This chain links TRBV10-3 with TRBJ2-1; a possible D gene is TRBD2 (6 bases). Trimming took off 4 bases at V and 4 bases at J, with 11 bases between the two ends. The germline CDR1 and CDR2 sequences are ENHRY and SYGVKD. The CDR3 is 14 residues long.

V is TRBV4-1 and J is TRBJ2-3, with 10 positions matching TRBD2. Trimming cost V 0 bases and J 8 bases; bases outside gene matches: 14. The CDR3 loop spans 18 amino acids. Germline CDR1 and CDR2: MGHRA and YSYEKL. The CDR3 sequence: CASSQESQLAGWIGTQYF. The CDR3 DNA sequence: TGCGCCAGCAGCCAAGAAAGCCAACTAGCGGGGTGGATAGGTACGCAGTATTTT.

A note on this clone: This is likely a read error, given that the CDR3 carries no conserved phenylalanine or tryptophan at its end. It is unclear where the CDR3 begins or ends on the DNA, so no DNA is shown, and the CDR3 is as TCRdb lists it. This chain joins TRBV2 and TRBJ2-7; TRBD1 reflects the table's D call only, with no check against the DNA. Germline CDR1 is SNHLY and CDR2 is FYNNEI. The CDR3 has 13 residues if both end residues are counted. The CDR3 region is CAFRRWDRGRGRL.

This clone was observed a handful of times. The chain links TRBV5-1 to TRBJ2-7; D gene uncertain. The CDR3 extends over 14 amino acids. V was shortened by 1 base and J by 2 bases, with 10 bases between the two germline ends. Germline CDR1 is SGHRS and CDR2 is YFSETQ. CDR3 residues: CASSLRSSTYEQYF. The DNA for the CDR3 is TGCGCCAGCAGCTTGCGGTCCAGTACCTACGAGCAGTACTTC.

This clone has more than one count but fewer than ten. The chain recombines TRBV5-1 with TRBJ1-1; TRBD1 matches 7 bases. Losses at the gene ends were 0 bases for V and 6 bases for J; bases not matched to a gene: 5. CDR1 and CDR2 from the germline V gene are SGHRS and YFSETQ. The CDR3 sequence is 14 residues long. The CDR3 sequence: CASSLGAGGSEAFF. CDR3 coding DNA: TGCGCCAGCAGCTTGGGTGCAGGGGGTTCTGAAGCTTTCTTT.

The chain employs TRBV6-5 and TRBJ2-3; D remains unclear. The CDR3 is 13 amino acids. Trimming took off 6 bases at V and 2 bases at J, with 9 bases between the two ends. Germline-derived CDR1 and CDR2 are MNHEY and SVGAGI. This CDR3 reads CASRDPSTDTQYF. The CDR3 nucleotides read TGTGCCAGCAGAGACCCCTCCACAGATACGCAGTATTTT.

In its sample, this clone was seen a few times. J is TRBJ2-6 and V is TRBV7-8; 7 positions match TRBD2. The CDR3 has 18 residues. The V segment lost 5 bases and the J segment 2 bases; nucleotides outside the gene matches: 12. Germline lookup yields CDR1 SGHVS and CDR2 FQNEAQ. CDR3 sequence (DNA): TGTGCCAGCAGCATTAGAAGCGGGGCCGGGACTGGGGCCAACGTCCTGACTTTC. This sequence encodes CASSIRSGAGTGANVLTF. Combining the CDR3 with reference TRBV7-8 and TRBJ2-6 gives the whole variable domain GAGVSQSPRYKVAKRGQDVALRCDPISGHVSLFWYQQALGQGPEFLTYFQNEAQLDKSGLPSDRFFAERPEGSVSTLKIQRTQQEDSAVYLCASSIRSGAGTGANVLTFGAGSRLTVL.

This clone was seen more than once but under ten times. This chain connects TRBV28 to TRBJ1-1, with a tentative D call TRBD1 (5 bases). This CDR3 has 15 amino acids. Trimming left V 2 bases short and J 4 bases short, with 14 bases between. The germline CDR1 and CDR2 sequences are MDHEN and SYDVKM. The DNA for the CDR3 is TGTGCCAGCAGTTTAGGGGCTCGGGGATCCACTGAAGCTTTCTTT. It encodes CASSLGARGSTEAFF. Variable domain in full (rest from reference TRBV28 and TRBJ1-1): DVKVTQSSRYLVKRTGEKVFLECVQDMDHENMFWYRQDPGLGLRLIYFSYDVKMKEKGDIPEGYSVSREKKERFSLILESASTNQTSMYLCASSLGARGSTEAFFGQGTRLTVV.

The chain employs TRBV25-1 and TRBJ2-5; 9 bases fit TRBD1. V shed 8 bases and J 5 bases; nucleotides not matched to a gene: 9. The CDR3 covers 14 residues. Germline CDR1 is MGHDK and CDR2 is SYGVNS. The CDR3 reads CASSPRTGAETQYF. The CDR3 coding sequence is TGTGCCAGCTCCCCAAGGACAGGGGCCGAGACCCAGTACTTC.

The rearrangement joins TRBV7-7 to TRBJ1-3; D uncertain. This CDR3 spans 13 amino acids. Trimming took off 6 bases at V and 0 bases at J, with 6 bases between the two ends. Germline loops: CDR1 SSHAT, CDR2 FNYEAQ (reference sequence). In DNA, the CDR3 is TGTGCCAGCAGACCGGCCTCTGGAAACACCATATATTTT. Translation gives CASRPASGNTIYF.

The rearrangement links TRBV7-2 to TRBJ1-5, with TRBD1 as a possible D gene (6 bases). Germline V gene data show CDR1 as SGHTA and CDR2 as FQGNSA. The ends were cut back, 5 bases at V and 0 bases at J, with 14 bases in the middle. The CDR3 sequence is 16 residues long. The CDR3 sequence is CASSPQGYYSNQPQHF. CDR3 in DNA: TGTGCCAGCAGCCCACAGGGCTACTATAGCAATCAGCCCCAGCATTTT.

This clone was observed a handful of times. The V call is TRBV6-5, the J call TRBJ1-5; 8 bases agree with TRBD1. V was clipped by 0 bases and J by 2 bases; unmatched bases: 0. CDR3 length: 15 residues. Germline CDR1 MNHEY, CDR2 SVGAGI. CDR3 bases: TGTGCCAGCAGTTACTCGGGACAGGGCAATCAGCCCCAGCATTTT. Encoded protein: CASSYSGQGNQPQHF.

The V and J genes are TRBV6-5 and TRBJ2-3; tentative D call: TRBD2 (7 bases). CDR1 and CDR2 (germline): MNHEY, SVGAGI. The CDR3 consists of 13 residues. The germline V and J ends were trimmed by 8 bases and 5 bases, with 14 bases remaining between them. This chain's CDR3 is CASGGGPVDTQYF. In DNA form, the CDR3 reads TGTGCCAGCGGGGGGGGGCCGGTAGATACGCAGTATTTT.

On this clone: The sample holds other DNA sequences that translate to the same CDR3. The V gene is TRBV4-2, the J gene TRBJ1-5; unclear D gene. The germline V gene has CDR1 LGHNA and CDR2 YNFKEQ. The CDR3 runs 15 residues. V gave up 3 bases and J gave up 0 bases, with 9 bases separating them. In DNA, the CDR3 is TGTGCCAGCAGCCACGGACGGGATAGCAATCAGCCCCAGCATTTT. Its protein is CASSHGRDSNQPQHF.

This clone was counted between two and nine times. The chain has TRBV7-9 and TRBJ1-5; possible D gene TRBD1, 6 bases. V dropped 1 base and J dropped 7 bases, with 14 bases sitting between them. Germline lookup yields CDR1 SEHNR and CDR2 FQNEAQ (reference sequence). The CDR3 extends over 15 amino acids. The CDR3: CASSLEGGGRQPQHF. For the CDR3, the DNA is TGTGCCAGCAGCTTAGAAGGCGGGGGCAGACAGCCCCAGCATTTT.

The J gene is TRBJ2-5, the V gene TRBV29-1; the D gene is possibly TRBD2 (5 bases). The germline V gene has CDR1 SQVTM and CDR2 ANQGSEA. Trimming pared 1 base from V and 4 bases from J, leaving 7 bases between. This CDR3 is built from 12 residues. Here the CDR3 DNA reads TGCAGCGTTGAAGCGGCGGGAGAGACCCAGTACTTC. Its translation: CSVEAAGETQYF. The full variable domain, its missing parts supplied by reference TRBV29-1 and TRBJ2-5, is SAVISQKPSRDICQRGTSLTIQCQVDSQVTMMFWYRQQPGQSLTLIATANQGSEATYESGFVIDKFPISRPNLTFSTLTVSNMSPEDSSIYLCSVEAAGETQYFGPGTRLLVL.

This clone was counted between two and nine times. J is TRBJ2-5 and V is TRBV11-1, with a weak D call TRBD2 (5 bases). The end of the DNA fits TRBJ2-7 better, so the J call may be wrong. There are 14 residues in the CDR3. CDR1 is SGHAT, CDR2 FQDESV, per germline (reference sequence). The DNA of the CDR3 is TGTGCCAGCAGCTTACGCCGGGACTCCTACGAGCAGTACTTC. This sequence encodes CASSLRRDSYEQYF.

This clone turned up a few times. The chain combines TRBV4-1 with TRBJ1-2, with TRBD1 matching over 9 bases. V shed 0 bases and J 6 bases; nucleotides not matched to a gene: 11. CDR3 length equals 17 residues. The germline gives CDR1 MGHRA, CDR2 YSYEKL. CDR3 in amino acids: CASSQDTGTGLVNGYTF. The CDR3 DNA reads as TGCGCCAGCAGCCAAGATACCGGGACAGGGTTAGTGAATGGCTACACCTTC.

This sequence joins TRBV6-6 and TRBJ1-5; no clear D gene. Germline V gene lookup returns CDR1 MNHNY and CDR2 SVGAGI (reference sequence). The CDR3 contains 15 residues. V lost 2 bases and J 2 bases, leaving 10 bases between the germline ends. CDR3 nucleotide sequence: TGTGCCAGCAGTTACAGCGCGTATGGCAATCAGCCCCAGCATTTT. The encoded protein is CASSYSAYGNQPQHF.

The V gene is TRBV7-9, the J gene TRBJ2-1; D gene ambiguous. Per germline, CDR1 SEHNR and CDR2 FQNEAQ (reference sequence). The V gene lost 5 bases and the J gene lost 3 bases, with 8 bases spanning the gap. The length of the CDR3 is 13 residues. CDR3 nucleotide sequence: TGTGCCAGCAGCCCGGACCGCTACAATGAGCAGTTCTTC. It specifies CASSPDRYNEQFF.

The chain has TRBV28 and TRBJ1-2, with 9 nucleotides matching TRBD1. V shed 1 base and J 4 bases; nucleotides not matched to a gene: 7. Germline V gives CDR1 MDHEN, CDR2 SYDVKM. The CDR3 is 16 residues long. The CDR3 coding sequence is TGTGCCAGCAGTTTATCCCACAGGGGGCTTGTCTATGGCTACACCTTC. The encoded protein is CASSLSHRGLVYGYTF.

The chain links TRBV28 to TRBJ2-7, with D possibly matching TRBD1 (6 bases). V was trimmed by 7 bases and J by 6 bases, leaving 13 bases between them. Germline V gene data show CDR1 as MDHEN and CDR2 as SYDVKM. There are 12 residues in the CDR3. CDR3 bases: TGTGCCAGCACCTATACAGGGTCCGAGCAGTACTTC. It translates to CASTYTGSEQYF.